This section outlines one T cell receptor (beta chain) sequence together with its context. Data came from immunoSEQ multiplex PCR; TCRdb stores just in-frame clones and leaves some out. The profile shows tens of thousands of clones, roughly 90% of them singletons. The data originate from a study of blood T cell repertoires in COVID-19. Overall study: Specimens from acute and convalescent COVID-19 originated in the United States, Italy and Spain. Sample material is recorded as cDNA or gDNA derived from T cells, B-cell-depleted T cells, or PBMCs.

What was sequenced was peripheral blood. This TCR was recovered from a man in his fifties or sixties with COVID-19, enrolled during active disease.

CDR3 protein: CASSLDRGGEAFF. The CDR3 nucleotides read TGTGCCAGCAGCTTAGACAGAGGGGGAGAAGCTTTCTTT. V is TRBV11-2 and J is TRBJ1-1, with TRBD1 as a possible D gene (6 bases). V gave up 0 bases and J gave up 8 bases, with 10 bases separating them. The CDR3 spans 13 residues. From germline, CDR1 is SGHAT and CDR2 FQNNGV.